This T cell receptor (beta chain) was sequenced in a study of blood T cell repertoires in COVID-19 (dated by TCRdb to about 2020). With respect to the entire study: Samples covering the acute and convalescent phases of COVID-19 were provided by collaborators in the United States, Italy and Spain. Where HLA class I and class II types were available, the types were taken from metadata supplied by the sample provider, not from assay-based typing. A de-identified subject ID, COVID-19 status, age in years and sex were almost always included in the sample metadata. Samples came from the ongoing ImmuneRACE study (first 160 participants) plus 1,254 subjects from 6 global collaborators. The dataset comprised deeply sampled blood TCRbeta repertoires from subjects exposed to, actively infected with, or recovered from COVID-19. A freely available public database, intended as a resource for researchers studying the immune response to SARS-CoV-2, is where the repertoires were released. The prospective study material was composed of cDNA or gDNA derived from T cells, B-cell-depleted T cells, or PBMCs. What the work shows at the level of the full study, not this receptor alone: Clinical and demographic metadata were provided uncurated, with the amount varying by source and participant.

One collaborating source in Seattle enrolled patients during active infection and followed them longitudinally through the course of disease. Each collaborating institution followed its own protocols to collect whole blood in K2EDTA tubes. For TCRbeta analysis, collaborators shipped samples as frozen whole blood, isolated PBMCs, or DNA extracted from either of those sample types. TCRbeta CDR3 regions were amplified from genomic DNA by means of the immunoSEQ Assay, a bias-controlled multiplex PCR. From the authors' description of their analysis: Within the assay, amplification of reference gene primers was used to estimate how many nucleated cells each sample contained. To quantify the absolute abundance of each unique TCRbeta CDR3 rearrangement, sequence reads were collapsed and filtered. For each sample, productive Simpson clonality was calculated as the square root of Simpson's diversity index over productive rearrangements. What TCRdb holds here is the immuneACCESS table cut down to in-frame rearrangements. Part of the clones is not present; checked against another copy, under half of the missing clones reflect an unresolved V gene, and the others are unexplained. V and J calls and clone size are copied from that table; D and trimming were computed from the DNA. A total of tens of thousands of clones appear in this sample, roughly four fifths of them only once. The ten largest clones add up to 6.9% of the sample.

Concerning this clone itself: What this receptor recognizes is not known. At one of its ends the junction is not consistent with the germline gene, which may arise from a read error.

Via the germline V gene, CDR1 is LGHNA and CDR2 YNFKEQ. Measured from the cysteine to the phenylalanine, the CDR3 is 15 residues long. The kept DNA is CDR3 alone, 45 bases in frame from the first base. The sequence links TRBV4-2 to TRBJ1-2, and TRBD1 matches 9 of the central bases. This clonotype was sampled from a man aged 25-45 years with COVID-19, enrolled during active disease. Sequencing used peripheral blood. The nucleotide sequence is TGTGCCGGCAGCTTGCCGGGACAGGGCGTCTATGGCTACACCTTC. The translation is CAGSLPGQGVYGYTF.